This paragraph reports one TCR beta chain. The entry originates in a study of T cell responses to AZD1222 COVID-19 vaccine. Assay: immunoSEQ multiplex PCR; the TCRdb copy retains only in-frame clones and omits some. This sample yields about 150,000 clones, of which 87% are seen a single time; about 8.9% belongs to the top ten. The germline V gene has CDR1 MDHEN and CDR2 SYDVKM. Deletions cut 2 bases from V and 8 bases from J, with 12 bases between. The CDR3 is 14 residues long. This clonotype was obtained from an adult who received the AZD1222 COVID-19 vaccine. The rearrangement joins TRBV28 to TRBJ1-4; D remains unclear. This specimen was peripheral blood, taken 28 days after the second AZD1222 dose. CDR3 nucleotides: TGTGCCAGCAGTTTACCCTCCGTGGTCGAAAAACTGTTTTTT. This gives the protein CASSLPSVVEKLFF.